These 8 T cell receptor beta chains were sequenced from one sample in a study of long-term antiretroviral therapy in people with HIV. Sequencing relied on immunoSEQ assay v3.0, run at survey level. Assay: immunoSEQ multiplex PCR; the TCRdb copy retains only in-frame clones and omits some. In the table there are under 25,000 clones, approximately 86% of which are singletons. This sample comprised unsorted PBMCs, obtained 0.5 years after starting antiretroviral therapy. These receptor sequences come from a man aged 40-55 years with HIV.

J is TRBJ2-7 and V is TRBV5-1, with TRBD1 matching 7 bases. The CDR3 length is 16 residues. Looked up from germline, CDR1 is SGHRS and CDR2 is YFSETQ. The V gene end was trimmed by 0 bases and the J gene end by 4 bases; junction bases not matched to a gene: 10. CDR3 loop: CASSLADRAIGYEQYF. The CDR3 DNA reads TGCGCCAGCAGCTTGGCCGACAGGGCAATAGGGTACGAGCAGTACTTC.

The CDR3 region is CASSPAAGVLYEQYF. The DNA of the CDR3 is TGTGCCAGCAGCCCCGCCGCGGGAGTGTTGTACGAGCAGTACTTC. The chain joins TRBV9 to TRBJ2-7; 7 bases match TRBD2. With V trimmed by 4 bases and J by 4 bases, 11 bases remained unmatched. This CDR3 contains 15 residues. Germline CDR1 SGDLS, CDR2 YYNGEE. Full variable domain (remainder filled in from reference TRBV9 and TRBJ2-7): DSGVTQTPKHLITATGQRVTLRCSPRSGDLSVYWYQQSLDQGLQFLIQYYNGEERAKGNILERFSAQQFPDLHSELNLSSLELGDSALYFCASSPAAGVLYEQYFGPGTRLTVT.

The chain links TRBV15 to TRBJ2-2; 10 bases map to TRBD1. Per the germline V gene, CDR1 is LNHNV and CDR2 is YYDKDF (reference sequence). The V gene end was trimmed by 5 bases and the J gene end by 3 bases; junction bases not matched to a gene: 3. CDR3 size: 15 residues. The DNA of the CDR3 is TGTGCCACCAGCTTCGACAGGGGGCACACCGGGGAGCTGTTTTTT. This translates into CATSFDRGHTGELFF. The full variable domain, in which reference TRBV15 and TRBJ2-2 provide the parts outside the CDR3, is DAMVIQNPRYQVTQFGKPVTLSCSQTLNHNVMYWYQQKSSQAPKLLFHYYDKDFNNEADTPDNFQSRRPNTSFCFLDIRSPGLGDTAMYLCATSFDRGHTGELFFGEGSRLTVL.

This clone was picked up one time. V and J are TRBV7-9 and TRBJ2-7; no clear D gene. The CDR3 is 12 residues long. Germline V gene lookup returns CDR1 SEHNR and CDR2 FQNEAQ (reference sequence). Trimming removed 2 bases from V and 5 bases from J, with 7 bases in between. For the CDR3, the DNA is TGTGCCAGCAGCTTAAGTGCGCACGAGCAGTACTTC. Amino acids: CASSLSAHEQYF.

The chain has TRBV9 and TRBJ2-1, with D maybe TRBD2 (5 bases). The germline gives CDR1 SGDLS, CDR2 YYNGEE. The CDR3 runs to 17 residues. V was trimmed by 4 bases and J by 1 base, leaving 18 bases between them. CDR3 in amino acids: CASSSSVWAGSYNEQFF. The CDR3 coding sequence is TGTGCCAGCAGCTCTAGTGTTTGGGCGGGTTCCTACAATGAGCAGTTCTTC.

This sequence joins TRBV7-9 and TRBJ2-3, with no clear D. The CDR3 spans 14 residues. V lost 5 bases, J lost 4 bases, and 13 bases lay in between. CDR1 and CDR2 from the germline V gene are SEHNR and FQNEAQ (reference sequence). The DNA for the CDR3 is TGTGCCAGCAGCCCGTTGGTGGTTCCAGATACGCAGTATTTT. This codes for CASSPLVVPDTQYF.

This chain connects TRBV9 to TRBJ1-5; maybe TRBD1 (5 bases). Trimming took 0 bases from V and 7 from J, leaving 11 bases between them. Looked up from germline, CDR1 is SGDLS and CDR2 is YYNGEE. The CDR3 is 14 amino acids. The CDR3 DNA reads as TGTGCCAGCAGCGTAGCGCCAGGGAACCAGCCCCAGCATTTT. Protein product: CASSVAPGNQPQHF.

The rearrangement links TRBV6-5 to TRBJ2-1; D call uncertain. The CDR3 totals 12 residues. The V and J ends lost 8 bases and 9 bases respectively, with 14 bases between them. The germline CDR1 and CDR2 sequences are MNHEY and SVGAGI. CDR3 DNA: TGTGCCAGCTCCCCGAGTAGCCGTGAGCAGTTCTTC. Translation: CASSPSSREQFF.